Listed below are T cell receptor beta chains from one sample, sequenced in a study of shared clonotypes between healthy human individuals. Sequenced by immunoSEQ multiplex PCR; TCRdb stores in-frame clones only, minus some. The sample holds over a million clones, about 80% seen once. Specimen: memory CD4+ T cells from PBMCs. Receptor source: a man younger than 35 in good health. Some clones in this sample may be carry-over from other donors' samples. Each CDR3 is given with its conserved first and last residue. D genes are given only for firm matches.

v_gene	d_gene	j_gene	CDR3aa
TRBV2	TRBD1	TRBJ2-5	CASGGQGETQYF
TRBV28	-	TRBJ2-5	CASRTTGETQYF
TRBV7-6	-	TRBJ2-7	CASSLGMGGGFSPYEQYF
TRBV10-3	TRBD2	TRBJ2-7	CAISGTSGSMDEQYF
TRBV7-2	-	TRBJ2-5	CASSFWDGPRETQYF
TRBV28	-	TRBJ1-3	CASSRPGYAGNTIYF
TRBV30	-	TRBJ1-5	CAWSGGTSYSNQPQHF
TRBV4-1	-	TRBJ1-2	CASSHYYDGYGYTF
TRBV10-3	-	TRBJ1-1	CAISINRDTEAFF
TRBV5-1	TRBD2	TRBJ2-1	CASSLGSLAGSNEQFF
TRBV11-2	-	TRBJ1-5	CASSFTPDQPQHF
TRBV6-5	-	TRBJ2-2	CASKYQANTGELFF
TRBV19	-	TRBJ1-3	CASSTSVEIGNTIYF
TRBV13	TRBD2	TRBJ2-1	CASRYWTSGNNEQFF
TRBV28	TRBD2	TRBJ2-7	CASSSPGRGEQYF
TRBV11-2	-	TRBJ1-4	CASSLVRGIGEKLFF
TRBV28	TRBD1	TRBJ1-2	CASSQRTGGNYGYTF
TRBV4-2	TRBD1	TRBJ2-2	CASSQDNRGITGELFF
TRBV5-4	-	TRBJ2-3	CASSVRDSTDTQYF
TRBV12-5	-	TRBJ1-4	CATLGHPANEKLFF
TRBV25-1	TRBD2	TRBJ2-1	CATPGLAGRSSYNEQFF
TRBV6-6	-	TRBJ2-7	CASSYSRGPPYEQYF
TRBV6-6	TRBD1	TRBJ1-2	CAGGQGNYGYTF
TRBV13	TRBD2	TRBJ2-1	CASSTIPLAGSSNEQFF
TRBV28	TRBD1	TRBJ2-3	CASSLPNRGDTQYF
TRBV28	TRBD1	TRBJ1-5	CASSFPGTGIQPQHF
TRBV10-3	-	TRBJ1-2	CAISGQLKANYGYTF
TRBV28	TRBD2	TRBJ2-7	CASRVAGAFNYEQYF
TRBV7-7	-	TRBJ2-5	CASSLGQQETQYF
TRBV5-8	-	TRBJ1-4	CASSLPRLDGEKLFF
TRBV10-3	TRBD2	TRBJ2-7	CATSGGPFYEQYF
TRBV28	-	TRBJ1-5	CASSPSRGGDQPQHF
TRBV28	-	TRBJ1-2	CASSFGYGYTF
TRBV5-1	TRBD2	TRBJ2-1	CASSPLAGSYNEQFF
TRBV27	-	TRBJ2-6	CASSFRVGGANVLTF
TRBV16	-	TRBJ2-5	CASSQLQLQETQYF
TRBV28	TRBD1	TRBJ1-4	CASSWDSFNEKLFF
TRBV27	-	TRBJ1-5	CASRLQGRNQPQHF
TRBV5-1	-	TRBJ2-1	CASSLDMAREQFF
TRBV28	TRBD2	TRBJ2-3	CATRAGGSADTQYF
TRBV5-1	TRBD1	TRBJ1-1	CASSLAGGRNTEAFF
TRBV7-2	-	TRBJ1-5	CASSPPGVYQPQHF
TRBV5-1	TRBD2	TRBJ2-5	CASSLELSAGGRGETQYF
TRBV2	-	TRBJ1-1	CASRSSPGHRGTEAFF
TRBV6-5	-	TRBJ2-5	CASSYSRGNGETQYF
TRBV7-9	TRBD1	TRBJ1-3	CASSPRGQEGNTIYF
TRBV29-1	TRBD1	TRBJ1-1	CSVERDRNTEAFF
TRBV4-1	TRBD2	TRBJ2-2	CASSQGLAGPRPGELFF
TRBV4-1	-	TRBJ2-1	CASSPITTGNEQFF
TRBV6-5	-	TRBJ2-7	CASSAEGYEQYF
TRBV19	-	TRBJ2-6	CASSKGGRGANVLTF
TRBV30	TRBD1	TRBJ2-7	CAWSRFGQGVTEQYF
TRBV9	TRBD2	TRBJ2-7	CASSVDVTAGEQYF
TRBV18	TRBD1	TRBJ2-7	CASSPAEGQEGQYF